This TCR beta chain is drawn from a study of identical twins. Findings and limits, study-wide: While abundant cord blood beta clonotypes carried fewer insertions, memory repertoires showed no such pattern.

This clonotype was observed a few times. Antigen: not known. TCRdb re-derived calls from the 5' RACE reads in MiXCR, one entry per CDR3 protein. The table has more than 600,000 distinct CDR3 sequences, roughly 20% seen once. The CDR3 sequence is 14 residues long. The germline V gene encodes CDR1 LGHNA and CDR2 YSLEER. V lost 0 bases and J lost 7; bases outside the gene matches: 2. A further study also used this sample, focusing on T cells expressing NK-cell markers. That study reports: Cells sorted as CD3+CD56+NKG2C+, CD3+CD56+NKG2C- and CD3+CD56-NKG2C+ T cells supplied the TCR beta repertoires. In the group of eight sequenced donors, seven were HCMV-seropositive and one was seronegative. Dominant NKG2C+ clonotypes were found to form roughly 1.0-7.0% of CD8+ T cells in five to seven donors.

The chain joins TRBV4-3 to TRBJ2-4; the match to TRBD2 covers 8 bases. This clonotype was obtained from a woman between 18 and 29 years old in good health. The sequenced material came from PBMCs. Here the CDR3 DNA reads TGCGCCAGCAGCCAAGAGGGACTAGGGAACATTCAGTACTTC. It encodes CASSQEGLGNIQYF.